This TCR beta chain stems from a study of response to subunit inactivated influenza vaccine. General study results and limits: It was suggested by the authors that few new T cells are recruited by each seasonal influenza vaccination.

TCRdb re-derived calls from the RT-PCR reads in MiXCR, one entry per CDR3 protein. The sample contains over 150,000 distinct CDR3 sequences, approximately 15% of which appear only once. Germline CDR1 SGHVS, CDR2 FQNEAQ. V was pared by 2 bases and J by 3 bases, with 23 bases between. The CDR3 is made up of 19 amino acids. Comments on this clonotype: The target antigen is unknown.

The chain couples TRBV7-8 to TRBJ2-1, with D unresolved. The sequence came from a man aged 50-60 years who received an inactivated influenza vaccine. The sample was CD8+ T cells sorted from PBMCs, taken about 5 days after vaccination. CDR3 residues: CASSLKVVRDTIVYNEQFF. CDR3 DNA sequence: TGTGCCAGCAGCTTAAAAGTGGTTAGAGACACCATAGTCTACAATGAGCAGTTCTTC.